The rows below give T cell receptor beta chains drawn from one sample of a study of molecular identifiers for immune sequencing clone quantification. MiXCR, run by TCRdb on the PCR reads, gives a single entry per CDR3 protein. The sample shows approximately 97,000 distinct CDR3 sequences, approximately 25% of them seen only once. Sequenced material: naive CD8+ T cells from blood, with Jurkat cell RNA spiked in. Every receptor here comes from a human donor in good health. Some libraries in this study had Jurkat cell RNA spiked in. CDR3s include the opening cysteine and the closing phenylalanine or tryptophan. Each record gives: CDR3 DNA, CDR3 protein, D gene, J gene, clone size, V gene. D genes are given only for firm matches. Clone size appears in some rows only: once, few, many, or a class for an expanded clone.

DNA: TGCAGTGCTACATCCGGAGGTGGGCTTCCGAACACAGATACGCAGTATTTT
CDR3: CSATSGGGLPNTDTQYF
D: -
J: TRBJ2-3
size: few
V: TRBV20-1

DNA: TGTGCCAGCGGCTTAGCTGGGCAGGTTTACAATGAGCAGTTCTTC
CDR3: CASGLAGQVYNEQFF
D: -
J: TRBJ2-1
size: few
V: TRBV7-9

DNA: TGTGCCAGCAGCCTTTGGACTAGCGAGCAGTTCTTC
CDR3: CASSLWTSEQFF
D: TRBD2
J: TRBJ2-1
size: few
V: TRBV14

DNA: TGTGCCAGCGGCGCAGAAGCGGGAGAAATTGGATCCCTGTACTTC
CDR3: CASGAEAGEIGSLYF
D: TRBD2
J: TRBJ2-5
size: -
V: TRBV9

DNA: TGTGCCAGCAGTCCCGGGGACGAAATGGTGCAGTACTTC
CDR3: CASSPGDEMVQYF
D: -
J: TRBJ2-7
size: many
V: TRBV27

DNA: TGTGCCAGCAGCCTGGACAGGGCGGGGGATACGCAGTATTTT
CDR3: CASSLDRAGDTQYF
D: TRBD1
J: TRBJ2-3
size: -
V: TRBV13

DNA: TGTGCCAGCAGTACCTCTAACACTGAAGCTTTCTTT
CDR3: CASSTSNTEAFF
D: -
J: TRBJ1-1
size: -
V: TRBV27

DNA: TGTGCCAGCAGCCTCACCGGGAGTCAAGAGACCCAGTACTTC
CDR3: CASSLTGSQETQYF
D: -
J: TRBJ2-5
size: many
V: TRBV7-2

DNA: TGCGCCAGCAGTCCCGGGACAGGGGGGTTAAACACTGAAGCTTTCTTT
CDR3: CASSPGTGGLNTEAFF
D: TRBD1
J: TRBJ1-1
size: few
V: TRBV4-3

DNA: TGTGCCAGCAGCTCGACCCGCACCCGGGCCCTTATTCCTCCGGAGACCCAGTACTTC
CDR3: CASSSTRTRALIPPETQYF
D: -
J: TRBJ2-5
size: many
V: TRBV7-9

DNA: TGTGCCAGCAGCTTCGGTAGCGGGGGGGATGAGCAGTTCTTC
CDR3: CASSFGSGGDEQFF
D: TRBD2
J: TRBJ2-1
size: many
V: TRBV7-2

DNA: TGTGCCAGCAGCCACCGCGTAGGAGAGCAGTTCTTC
CDR3: CASSHRVGEQFF
D: -
J: TRBJ2-1
size: few
V: TRBV14

DNA: TGTGCCAGCAGTGACGAGGGACTCTCCTACGAGCAGTACTTC
CDR3: CASSDEGLSYEQYF
D: -
J: TRBJ2-7
size: many
V: TRBV25-1

DNA: TGCGCCAGCAGTTTGGTGGGTTACGAGCAGTACTTC
CDR3: CASSLVGYEQYF
D: -
J: TRBJ2-7
size: many
V: TRBV5-1

DNA: TGTGCCAGCAGCTTAGGGACAGGGAACTACGAGCAGTACTTC
CDR3: CASSLGTGNYEQYF
D: TRBD1
J: TRBJ2-7
size: many
V: TRBV5-4

DNA: TGTGCCAGCTGCCCCGGTGGACACCCAAACTCACCCCTCCACTTT
CDR3: CASCPGGHPNSPLHF
D: -
J: TRBJ1-6
size: -
V: TRBV2

DNA: TGCAGTGCTCCGGGTGGTGCCTACACCTTC
CDR3: CSAPGGAYTF
D: -
J: TRBJ1-2
size: -
V: TRBV20-1

DNA: TGTGCCAGTAGTATTGGGGGTGGAAGCCAAGAGACCCAGTACTTC
CDR3: CASSIGGGSQETQYF
D: -
J: TRBJ2-5
size: many
V: TRBV19

DNA: TGCGCCAGCAGCCCTCGGACCGGACCCCAATACAATGAGCAGTTCTTC
CDR3: CASSPRTGPQYNEQFF
D: -
J: TRBJ2-1
size: many
V: TRBV4-1

DNA: TGTGCCAGCAGCCCCCGGACCGTGTATGGGGAGCTGTTTTTT
CDR3: CASSPRTVYGELFF
D: -
J: TRBJ2-2
size: few
V: TRBV7-9

DNA: TGCGCCAGCAGCTCCAAACTATCGGTTGAGCAGTACTTC
CDR3: CASSSKLSVEQYF
D: -
J: TRBJ2-7
size: -
V: TRBV10-1